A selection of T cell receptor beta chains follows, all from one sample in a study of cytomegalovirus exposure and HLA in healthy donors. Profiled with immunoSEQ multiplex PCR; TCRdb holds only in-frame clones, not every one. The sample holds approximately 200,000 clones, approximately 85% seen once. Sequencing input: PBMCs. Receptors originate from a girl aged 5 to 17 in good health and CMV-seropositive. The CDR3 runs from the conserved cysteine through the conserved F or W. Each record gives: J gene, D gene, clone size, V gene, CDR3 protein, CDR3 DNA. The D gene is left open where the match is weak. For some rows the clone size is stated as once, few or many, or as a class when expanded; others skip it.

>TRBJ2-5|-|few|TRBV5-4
CASSSGGVGQGLSQYF
TGTGCCAGCAGCTCCGGGGGGGTGGGACAGGGCTTGTCCCAGTACTTC
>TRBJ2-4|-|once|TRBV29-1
CSVSGGRGNIQYF
TGCAGCGTATCGGGCGGGCGGGGAAACATTCAGTACTTC
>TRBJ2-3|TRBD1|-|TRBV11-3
CASSPSVAGGPDTQYF
TGTGCCAGCAGTCCGTCGGTGGCAGGGGGACCAGATACGCAGTATTTT
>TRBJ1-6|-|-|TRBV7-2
CASSFFPPSSYNSPLHF
TGTGCCAGCAGCTTTTTTCCACCGAGCTCCTATAATTCACCCCTCCACTTT
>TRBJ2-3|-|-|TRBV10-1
CASSVRITDTQYF
TGCGCCAGCAGTGTGCGAATCACAGATACGCAGTATTTT
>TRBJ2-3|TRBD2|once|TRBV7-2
CASSPHSGGARTQYF
TGTGCCAGCAGCCCCCATAGCGGGGGGGCTAGGACGCAGTATTTT
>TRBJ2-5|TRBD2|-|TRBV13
CASSLPTSGGLRGETQYF
TGTGCCAGCAGCCTCCCGACTAGCGGGGGTCTCAGGGGAGAGACCCAGTACTTC
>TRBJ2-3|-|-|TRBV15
CATSRRTGMADTQYF
TGTGCCACCAGCAGGCGTACAGGGATGGCGGATACGCAGTATTTT
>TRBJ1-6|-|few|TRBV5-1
CASSLGDSTYNSPLHF
TGCGCCAGCAGCCTTGGAGATTCGACCTATAATTCACCCCTCCACTTT
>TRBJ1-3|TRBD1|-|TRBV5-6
CASSLSGQVSFSGNTIYF
TGTGCCAGCAGCTTGTCCGGACAGGTGTCATTCTCTGGAAACACCATATATTTT
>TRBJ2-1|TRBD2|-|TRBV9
CASSVDGSGGTYNEQFF
TGTGCCAGCAGCGTAGATGGTAGCGGGGGGACTTACAATGAGCAGTTCTTC
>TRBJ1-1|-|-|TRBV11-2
CASSLQGVGATEAFF
TGTGCCAGCAGCTTACAAGGGGTAGGGGCCACTGAAGCTTTCTTT
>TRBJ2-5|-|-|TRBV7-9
CASSLRLANQETQYF
TGTGCCAGCAGCTTAAGATTAGCAAACCAAGAGACCCAGTACTTC
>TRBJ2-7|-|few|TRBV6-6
CASRQGSESSYEQYF
TGTGCCAGCAGACAGGGTAGTGAAAGCTCCTACGAGCAGTACTTC
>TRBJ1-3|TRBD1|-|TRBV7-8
CASSLGDRAGNTIYF
TGTGCCAGCAGCTTAGGGGACAGGGCGGGAAACACCATATATTTT
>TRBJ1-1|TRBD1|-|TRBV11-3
CASSLDRDTEAFF
TGTGCCAGCAGCTTGGACAGGGACACTGAAGCTTTCTTT
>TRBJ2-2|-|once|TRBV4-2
CASSQEGGRSPTGELFF
TGTGCCAGCAGCCAAGAGGGGGGTAGGTCCCCCACCGGGGAGCTGTTTTTT
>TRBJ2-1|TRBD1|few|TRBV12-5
CASGLGWTGLGNEQFF
TGTGCTAGTGGTTTGGGATGGACAGGGTTGGGGAATGAGCAGTTCTTC
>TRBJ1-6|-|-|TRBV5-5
CASSFLQGSNSPLHF
TGTGCCAGCAGCTTTTTACAGGGCTCGAATTCACCCCTCCACTTT
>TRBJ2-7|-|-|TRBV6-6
CASSYSLDNSYEQYF
TGTGCCAGCAGTTACTCCTTGGACAACTCCTACGAGCAGTACTTC
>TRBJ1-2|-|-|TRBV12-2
CASHTTGADGYTF
TGTGCAAGTCACACGACAGGGGCGGATGGCTACACCTTC
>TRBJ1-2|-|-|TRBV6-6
CASSPRGADGYTF
TGTGCCAGCAGCCCACGTGGGGCGGATGGCTACACCTTC
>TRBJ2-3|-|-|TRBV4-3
CASSQEDGADTQYF
TGCGCCAGCAGCCAAGAGGACGGGGCAGATACGCAGTATTTT
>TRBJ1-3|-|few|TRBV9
CASSVSSAAGNTIYF
TGTGCCAGCAGCGTATCCAGTGCAGCTGGAAACACCATATATTTT
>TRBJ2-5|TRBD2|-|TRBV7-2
CASSLGLAGAYRETQYF
TGTGCCAGCAGCCTGGGACTAGCGGGGGCTTATAGGGAGACCCAGTACTTC
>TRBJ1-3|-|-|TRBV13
CASSFSLVDSGNTIYF
TGTGCCAGCAGCTTTTCTCTAGTTGATTCTGGAAACACCATATATTTT
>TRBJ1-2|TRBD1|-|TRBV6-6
CASTGGVGYTF
TGTGCCAGCACAGGGGGCGTTGGCTACACCTTC
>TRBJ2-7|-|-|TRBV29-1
CSVAKQGSGFEQYF
TGCAGCGTTGCAAAACAGGGATCGGGATTCGAGCAGTACTTC
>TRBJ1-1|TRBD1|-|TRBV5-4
CASSLPGQGVLTEAFF
TGTGCCAGCAGCTTACCGGGACAGGGTGTCTTAACTGAAGCTTTTTTT
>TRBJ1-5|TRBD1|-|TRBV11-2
CASSFRDSINQPQHF
TGTGCCAGCAGCTTCCGGGACAGCATAAATCAGCCCCAGCATTTT
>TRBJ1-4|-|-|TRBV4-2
CASSQDRANEKLFF
TGTGCCAGCAGCCAAGATAGAGCTAATGAAAAACTGTTTTTT
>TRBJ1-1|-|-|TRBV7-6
CASSLAPTGEAFF
TGTGCCAGCAGCTTAGCCCCGACCGGGGAAGCTTTCTTT
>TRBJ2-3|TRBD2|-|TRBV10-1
CASSHGGSTDTQYF
TGCGCCAGCAGTCACGGGGGGAGCACAGATACGCAGTATTTT
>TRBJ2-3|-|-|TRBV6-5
CASSLGRGFTDTQYF
TGTGCCAGCAGTTTGGGCAGGGGCTTCACAGATACGCAGTATTTT
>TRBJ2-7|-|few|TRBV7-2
CASSSQVTYEQYF
TGTGCCAGCAGCTCACAGGTTACCTACGAGCAGTACTTC
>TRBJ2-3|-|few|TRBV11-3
CASSPGESTDTQYF
TGTGCCAGCAGCCCAGGGGAGAGCACAGATACGCAGTATTTT
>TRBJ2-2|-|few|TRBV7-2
CASSLEYRPNTGELFF
TGTGCCAGCAGCTTAGAGTACAGACCTAACACCGGGGAGCTGTTTTTT